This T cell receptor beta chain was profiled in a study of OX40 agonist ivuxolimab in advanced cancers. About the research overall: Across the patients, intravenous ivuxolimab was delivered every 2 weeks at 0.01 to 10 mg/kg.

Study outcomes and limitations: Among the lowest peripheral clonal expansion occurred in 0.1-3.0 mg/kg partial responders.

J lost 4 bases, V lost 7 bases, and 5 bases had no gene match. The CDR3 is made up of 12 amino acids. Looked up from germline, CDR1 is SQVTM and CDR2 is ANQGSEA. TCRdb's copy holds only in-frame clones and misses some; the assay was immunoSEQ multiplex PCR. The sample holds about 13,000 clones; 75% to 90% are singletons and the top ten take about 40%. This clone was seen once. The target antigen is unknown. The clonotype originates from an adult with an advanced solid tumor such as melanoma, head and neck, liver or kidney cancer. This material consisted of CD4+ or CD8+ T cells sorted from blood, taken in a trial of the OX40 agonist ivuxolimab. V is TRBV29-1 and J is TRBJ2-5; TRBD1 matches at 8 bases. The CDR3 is CSGRQGIETQYF. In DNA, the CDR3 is TGCAGCGGTAGACAGGGGATAGAGACCCAGTACTTC. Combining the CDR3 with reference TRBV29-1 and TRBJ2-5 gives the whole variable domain SAVISQKPSRDICQRGTSLTIQCQVDSQVTMMFWYRQQPGQSLTLIATANQGSEATYESGFVIDKFPISRPNLTFSTLTVSNMSPEDSSIYLCSGRQGIETQYFGPGTRLLVL.